This T cell receptor beta chain was found in a study of cytotoxic CD8 clonotypes in ibrutinib-treated CLL. This clone appeared a single time. CDR1 is SGHTA and CDR2 is FQGNSA in the germline V gene. The CDR3 is 15 amino acids. V shed 5 bases, J shed 8 bases, and the junction held 12 bases outside the gene matches. The data were produced by immunoSEQ multiplex PCR, yet TCRdb's version contains in-frame clones alone and is incomplete. The profile covers tens of thousands of clones, with around two thirds appearing a single time and around 5.8% taken by the ten largest. The sample in question was PBMCs, obtained after 12 months of ibrutinib treatment. The receptor's source is a human donor with chronic lymphocytic leukemia. This sequence joins TRBV7-2 and TRBJ1-2; 9 bases map to TRBD1. CDR3: CASSGIQGAPSGYTF. CDR3 DNA sequence: TGTGCCAGCAGCGGAATACAGGGGGCGCCGAGCGGCTACACCTTC.